This TCR beta chain was profiled in a study of post-analysis software for immune sequencing data. About the research overall: Relapsing-remitting, secondary progressive and progressive-relapsing forms of multiple sclerosis all featured among disease courses.

Researchers reported that TCR beta cDNA libraries carried unique molecular identifiers. T cells numbering about 0.85 to 10 million gave rise to roughly 0.5 million cDNA molecules. MiXCR was run by TCRdb on the PCR reads, yielding one entry per CDR3 protein. The repertoire holds roughly 570,000 distinct CDR3 sequences, with under 40% as singletons. This clonotype occurred a few times. The antigen remains undetermined. Study findings and constraints: Multiple sclerosis patients showed significantly lower normalized Chao1 diversity than controls did. Samples from a shared batch, those prepared together, strongly co-clustered by F measure.

Sample: blood. This TCR was sampled from a girl aged 2 to 17 with multiple sclerosis.

CDR3 amino acids: CASSPRASHYEQYF. The CDR3 DNA follows: TGTGCCAGCAGTCCCCGGGCCTCCCACTACGAGCAGTACTTC. The chain joins TRBV12-3 or TRBV12-4 to TRBJ2-7; no firm D call. This CDR3 contains 14 residues. The germline V and J ends were trimmed by 5 bases and 3 bases, with 14 bases remaining between them.